This TCR beta chain derives from a study of regulatory T cells in long-lasting Graves disease. The time point is: newly diagnosed GD, antithyroid drugs for less than 3 months. Extracted PBMC RNA gave rise to the TCR library. iRepertoire HTBI primers and Arm-PCR of CDR3 regions built TCR beta libraries. TCRdb fed the multiplex PCR reads into MiXCR, producing one record per CDR3 protein. The sample records under 450,000 distinct CDR3 sequences, about an eighth being singletons. Germline V gene lookup returns CDR1 SEHNR and CDR2 FQNEAQ (reference sequence). With 11 bases removed from V and 5 bases from J, the gap between germline ends came to 15 bases. CDR3 size: 12 residues. The data also belong to a second study, concerning T cells in Graves' hyperthyroidism and ophthalmopathy.

Here the sequenced sample was peripheral blood mononuclear cells (PBMCs), taken at new diagnosis, from a patient treated with antithyroid drugs. The TCR was taken from a woman aged 18-29 years with Graves disease. The chain carries TRBV7-9 and TRBJ1-1, with D tentatively TRBD1 (6 bases). Here the CDR3 reads CACAEGGTEAFF. As DNA, the CDR3 is TGTGCCTGCGCCGAGGGGGGGACTGAAGCTTTCTTT.